The next 30 T cell receptor beta chains were all read from a single sample in a study of T cell repertoires in cytomegalovirus infection. TCRdb used MiXCR to reprocess the reads, holding one entry per CDR3 protein. The profile shows some 270,000 distinct CDR3 sequences, about a sixth of them singletons. The sample taken for sequencing was CD8+ T cells from PBMCs. All receptors come from a human donor in good health (CMV status not recorded). Some clones in this sample may be carry-over from other donors' samples.

This clonotype was seen many times. The chain employs TRBV7-2 and TRBJ2-7; D gene ambiguous. This CDR3 comprises 13 residues. CDR1 and CDR2 from the germline V gene are SGHTA and FQGNSA. Deletions cut 5 bases from V and 2 bases from J, with 10 bases between. CDR3 DNA sequence: TGTGCCAGCAGCCCGACCACTACCTACGAGCAGTACTTC. Amino acid sequence: CASSPTTTYEQYF. The full variable domain, with the rest looked up from reference TRBV7-2 and TRBJ2-7, is GAGVSQSPSNKVTEKGKDVELRCDPISGHTALYWYRQSLGQGLEFLIYFQGNSAPDKSGLPSDRFSAERTGGSVSTLTIQRTQQEDSAVYLCASSPTTTYEQYFGPGTRLTVT.

This clonotype was observed many times. The chain links TRBV7-2 to TRBJ2-2; 9 nucleotides line up with TRBD1. The germline V gene encodes CDR1 SGHTA and CDR2 FQGNSA. The CDR3 covers 15 residues. The trim removed 5 bases at V and 5 bases at J, leaving 6 bases unmatched. CDR3 coding DNA: TGTGCCAGCAGCCAGACAGGGGGTGCAACCGGGGAGCTGTTTTTT. Amino acids: CASSQTGGATGELFF.

The CDR3 nucleotides read TGTGCCAGCAGCGCGGGACTAACCAGCTCCTACAATGAGCAGTTCTTC. The encoded protein is CASSAGLTSSYNEQFF. This chain links TRBV6-2 or TRBV6-3 with TRBJ2-1, with 7 nucleotides matching TRBD2. V dropped 6 bases and J dropped 0; count of bases not matched to a gene: 8. The CDR3 has 16 residues. Germline V gene lookup returns CDR1 MNHEY and CDR2 SVGEGT.

Only a few counts were recorded for this clonotype. This chain links TRBV6-2 or TRBV6-3 with TRBJ1-5; D is unresolved. Germline V gene lookup returns CDR1 MNHEY and CDR2 SVGEGT. Between the trimmed V and J ends, which lost 4 bases and 3 bases, there was a span of 13 bases. This CDR3 contains 15 residues. Here the CDR3 reads CASSLQTLLNQPQHF. The CDR3 DNA reads as TGTGCCAGCAGTTTGCAGACCCTCCTCAATCAGCCCCAGCATTTT.

This clonotype appeared a few times. The DNA for the CDR3 is TGTGCCACCATTACGCGGGGGGAGCTGTTTTTT. It codes for CATITRGELFF. The rearrangement joins TRBV2 to TRBJ2-2; unclear D gene. CDR1 and CDR2 from the germline V gene are SNHLY and FYNNEI. V was cut by 10 bases and J by 8 bases, with 11 bases left in between. This CDR3 comprises 11 residues.

This clonotype was observed a single time. A much more abundant neighbour one base away suggests this may be a read error. V and J are TRBV7-8 and TRBJ1-4, with 7 positions matching TRBD1. CDR1 and CDR2 from the germline V gene are SGHVS and FQNEAQ. The CDR3 loop spans 16 amino acids. Here the CDR3 reads CASSLATGATNEKLYF. Here the CDR3 DNA reads TGTGCCAGCAGCTTAGCTACAGGGGCAACTAATGAAAAACTGTATTTT.

The table lists this clonotype with a few counts. The chain recombines TRBV6-1 with TRBJ2-7; D possibly corresponds to TRBD1 (5 bases). Germline values: CDR1 MNHNS, CDR2 SASEGT. The CDR3 is 13 amino acids. Trimming shortened V by 5 bases and J by 5 bases, and 13 bases separated the two germline ends. CDR3 sequence reads: CASSWRQLDEQYF. The CDR3 DNA follows: TGTGCCAGCAGTTGGCGACAGCTGGACGAGCAGTACTTC.

V is TRBV4-1 and J is TRBJ1-5; D unclear. The CDR3 length is 14 residues. The germline V gene has CDR1 MGHRA and CDR2 YSYEKL. Deletions cut 2 bases from V and 0 bases from J, with 5 bases between. In DNA, the CDR3 is TGCGCCAGCAGCCAATACGGTAGCAATCAGCCCCAGCATTTT. Translating gives CASSQYGSNQPQHF.

The V call is TRBV6-2 or TRBV6-3, the J call TRBJ1-1; D gene unclear. This CDR3 region has 13 residues. Trimming took off 7 bases at V and 0 bases at J, with 9 bases between the two ends. Germline V gene sequence: CDR1 MNHEY, CDR2 SVGEGT. The CDR3, as DNA: TGTGCCAGCATCGGAAACCTGAACACTGAAGCTTTCTTT. Its translation is CASIGNLNTEAFF.

The V call is TRBV5-6, the J call TRBJ1-2; a possible D gene is TRBD1 (5 bases). CDR1 and CDR2 from the germline V gene are SGHDT and YYEEEE. The CDR3 is 14 amino acids. The V and J ends lost 1 base and 8 bases respectively, with 15 bases between them. CDR3 sequence (DNA): TGTGCCAGCAGCTTGCCCGGGACGGGAACGGGCTACACCTTC. Protein sequence: CASSLPGTGTGYTF.

This clonotype has more than one count but fewer than ten. The CDR3 DNA follows: TGTGCCAGTCGAGAACTGGCGAACACTGAAGCTTTCTTT. As protein: CASRELANTEAFF. This chain connects TRBV19 to TRBJ1-1; D ambiguous. CDR3 length: 13 amino acids. CDR1 is LNHDA and CDR2 is SQIVND in the germline V gene (reference sequence). The V gene lost 8 bases and the J gene lost 1 base, with 11 bases spanning the gap.

The table lists this clonotype with a count of one. The V call is TRBV24-1, the J call TRBJ2-7, with 7 bases lining up with TRBD1. V lost 6 bases, J lost 2 bases, and 6 bases stayed unmatched. The CDR3 extends over 14 amino acids. CDR1 and CDR2 (germline): KGHDR, SFDVKD. CDR3 DNA: TGTGCCACCAGTCAACCGGGACAGCCCTACGAGCAGTACTTC. This translates into CATSQPGQPYEQYF.

V usage is TRBV6-6 and J usage is TRBJ2-7, with D possibly TRBD2 on 6 matching bases. CDR3 length: 16 residues. The V gene lost 0 bases and the J gene lost 4 bases, with 16 bases spanning the gap. From germline, CDR1 is MNHNY and CDR2 SVGAGI (reference sequence). The chain's CDR3 is CASSYSPGLPSYEQYF. DNA of the CDR3: TGTGCCAGCAGTTACTCTCCGGGACTGCCAAGTTACGAGCAGTACTTC.

As concerns this clonotype: This could be a read error, since a much larger clone is one nucleotide away. The V and J genes are TRBV6-1 and TRBJ2-7; D call uncertain. V lost 5 bases, J lost 3 bases, and 14 bases lay in between. CDR3 length equals 14 residues. Germline CDR1 is MNHNS and CDR2 is SASEGT. The DNA of the CDR3 is TGTGCCAGCAGTTACGGCCTGGTAATCTACGAGCAGTACTTC. As protein: CASSYGLVIYEQYF.

The chain joins TRBV28 to TRBJ1-2; D not resolved. CDR1 is MDHEN and CDR2 is SYDVKM in the germline V gene. Trimming stripped 2 bases from V and 4 bases from J, with 11 bases between. The CDR3 spans 14 residues. CDR3 coding DNA: TGTGCCAGCAGTTTAATTTTCGGGATCTATGGCTACACCTTC. This translates into CASSLIFGIYGYTF.

This clonotype was observed a few times. This chain links TRBV2 with TRBJ2-3, with D unresolved. The germline V gene has CDR1 SNHLY and CDR2 FYNNEI. The CDR3 consists of 16 residues. Trimming took 0 bases from V and 0 from J, leaving 10 bases between them. CDR3 in DNA: TGTGCCAGCAGTGAAGCGCCCTCGACTAGCACAGATACGCAGTATTTT. Encoded protein: CASSEAPSTSTDTQYF. The full variable domain, completed using reference TRBV2 and TRBJ2-3, is EPEVTQTPSHQVTQMGQEVILRCVPISNHLYFYWYRQILGQKVEFLVSFYNNEISEKSEIFDDQFSVERPDGSNFTLKIRSTKLEDSAMYFCASSEAPSTSTDTQYFGPGTRLTVL.

The V gene is TRBV4-1, the J gene TRBJ1-2; possibly TRBD1 for D (6 bases). This CDR3 is 17 amino acids long. Trimming removed 4 bases from V and 0 bases from J, with 18 bases in between. Germline CDR1 MGHRA, CDR2 YSYEKL. The CDR3 DNA follows: TGCGCCAGCAGCCTCCCGGTAGGGCAGGGGCCTAACTATGGCTACACCTTC. Its translation is CASSLPVGQGPNYGYTF.

On this clonotype itself: A much larger clone lies one base from this, so it may be a read error. This sequence joins TRBV28 and TRBJ1-2; D not certain. This CDR3 comprises 14 residues. From germline, CDR1 is MDHEN and CDR2 SYDVKM. The CDR3 sequence: CASGFLTRNYGYTF. CDR3 nucleotides: TGTGCCAGCGGTTTCTTGACAAGAAACTATGGCTACACCTTC.

This clonotype was found many times. The V and J genes are TRBV6-5 and TRBJ2-1, with 10 bases that match TRBD2. In germline, CDR1 is MNHEY, CDR2 SVGAGI. V shed 6 bases and J 3 bases; nucleotides not matched to a gene: 11. CDR3 length: 17 amino acids. CDR3 in amino acids: CASRTALAGVIYNEQFF. CDR3 DNA sequence: TGTGCCAGCAGAACCGCCCTAGCGGGGGTCATCTACAATGAGCAGTTCTTC.

The genes are TRBV5-1 and TRBJ2-1, with 7 nucleotides matching TRBD1. Germline loops: CDR1 SGHRS, CDR2 YFSETQ. With V trimmed by 4 bases and J by 2 bases, 9 bases remained unmatched. The CDR3 is 16 residues long. The CDR3, as DNA: TGCGCCAGCAGCCATACAGGGACAGCCACCTACAATGAGCAGTTCTTC. Translating gives CASSHTGTATYNEQFF.

This chain uses TRBV29-1 with TRBJ2-7; TRBD1 matches 8 bases. The germline V gene encodes CDR1 SQVTM and CDR2 ANQGSEA. V lost 1 base to trimming and J lost 3 bases; unmatched junction nucleotides: 8. CDR3 length: 15 amino acids. CDR3 sequence (DNA): TGCAGCGTTGAAGGGGAAGGACAGGGTTTCTACGAGCAGTACTTC. It yields the protein CSVEGEGQGFYEQYF.

This clonotype was observed a few times. J is TRBJ1-2 and V is TRBV7-9, with a possible D match to TRBD1 (5 bases). In germline, CDR1 is SEHNR, CDR2 FQNEAQ (reference sequence). The CDR3 totals 14 residues. The V end was cut by 5 bases, the J end by 7 bases, with 17 bases between. The CDR3 region is CASSLPAGVRGYTF. For the CDR3, the DNA is TGTGCCAGCAGCCTACCCGCGGGGGTCCGTGGCTACACCTTC.

This clonotype was observed at least ten times. The chain carries TRBV11-2 and TRBJ1-1; TRBD1 matches 8 bases. The V and J ends lost 4 bases and 1 base, in that order; junction bases with no gene match: 20. The CDR3 loop spans 20 amino acids. CDR1 and CDR2 from the germline V gene are SGHAT and FQNNGV. CDR3 sequence (DNA): TGTGCCAGCAGCTCGACCTTTATAACAGGGGGTGCCTTTGAGAACACTGAAGCTTTCTTT. The encoded protein is CASSSTFITGGAFENTEAFF.

This clonotype was counted only a few times. The rearrangement links TRBV29-1 to TRBJ2-7; 11 nucleotides line up with TRBD1. The CDR3 has 15 amino acids. V lost 4 bases and J lost 3; bases outside the gene matches: 8. The germline V gene has CDR1 SQVTM and CDR2 ANQGSEA. CDR3: CSVVGTGTGGYEQYF. CDR3 sequence (DNA): TGCAGCGTTGTGGGGACCGGGACAGGGGGCTACGAGCAGTACTTC.

The chain combines TRBV6-5 with TRBJ2-7, with TRBD1 identical over 7 bases. There are 14 residues in the CDR3. CDR1 is MNHEY and CDR2 is SVGAGI in the germline V gene. J lost 7 bases, V lost 0 bases, and 6 bases had no gene match. The CDR3 reads CASSYSGTVGEQYF. The CDR3 DNA reads TGTGCCAGCAGTTACTCGGGGACAGTTGGTGAGCAGTACTTC.

V gene TRBV19 combines with J gene TRBJ1-1; a weak D match, TRBD1 (6 bases). The CDR3 has 15 amino acids. Per germline, CDR1 LNHDA and CDR2 SQIVND (reference sequence). V lost 7 bases to trimming and J lost 6 bases, with 21 bases between them. The DNA for the CDR3 is TGTGCCAGTACCCCAACCTACAGGGTTCGGTCTGAAGCTTTCTTT. It specifies CASTPTYRVRSEAFF.

This clonotype was found a few times. This rearrangement joins TRBV7-9 to TRBJ2-1, with D unclear. This CDR3 has 17 residues. Germline assignment: CDR1 SEHNR and CDR2 FQNEAQ (reference sequence). The V and J ends lost 4 bases and 8 bases respectively, with 24 bases between them. The CDR3: CASSSPSSQGWADEQFF. The CDR3 DNA sequence: TGTGCCAGCAGCTCCCCATCAAGTCAAGGTTGGGCCGATGAGCAGTTCTTC.

This clonotype appeared many times. This chain uses TRBV7-8 with TRBJ2-7; 9 bases align to TRBD1. Looked up from germline, CDR1 is SGHVS and CDR2 is FQNEAQ. The length of the CDR3 is 16 residues. Germline trimming cut 3 bases from V and 3 bases from J; bases unmatched to any gene: 9. The CDR3: CASSLLISDRGYEQYF. The CDR3 DNA reads as TGTGCCAGCAGCTTGCTTATCTCGGACAGGGGCTACGAGCAGTACTTC.

This clonotype showed up many times. The chain uses TRBV7-6 and TRBJ2-3; no reliable D call. Germline V gene lookup returns CDR1 SGHVS and CDR2 FNYEAQ. CDR3 length: 13 amino acids. V was shortened by 6 bases and J by 6 bases, with 13 bases between the two germline ends. The DNA of the CDR3 is TGTGCCAGCAGAGGCCCCCTCGGGGATACGCAGTATTTT. Encoded protein: CASRGPLGDTQYF.

This clonotype was seen ten or more times. The chain employs TRBV12-3 or TRBV12-4 and TRBJ2-7, with D uncertain. Trimming took 3 bases from V and 3 from J, leaving 9 bases between them. CDR3 length equals 13 residues. The CDR3 spells CASSLGYNYEQYF. The CDR3 nucleotides are TGTGCCAGCAGTTTGGGCTACAACTACGAGCAGTACTTC.